This is a list of T cell receptor beta chains from one sample in a study of control samples from healthy donors and cancer patients. Profiling relied on immunoSEQ multiplex PCR, and the TCRdb table lists in-frame clones only, not all of them. This table holds more than 95,000 clones, over 90% found once. The source material was blood. These receptors all stem from a man aged 25-45 years in good health. Each CDR3 is given without its conserved first and last residue. Each record gives: V gene, CDR3 protein.

V gene: TRBV12-5; CDR3 protein: ASGIMNTGELF
V gene: TRBV27; CDR3 protein: ASSLTGVSSGNTIY
V gene: TRBV18; CDR3 protein: ASSLRDSSNYEQY
V gene: TRBV24-1; CDR3 protein: ATAADGTSLDTQY
V gene: TRBV7-2; CDR3 protein: ASSRRMNTEAF
V gene: TRBV5-1; CDR3 protein: ASSWAGGGAGETQY
V gene: TRBV19; CDR3 protein: ASSIPGVSTDTQY
V gene: TRBV5-4; CDR3 protein: ASSLGGLKNIQY
V gene: TRBV7-2; CDR3 protein: AGSIDPPTSNEQF
V gene: TRBV7-8; CDR3 protein: ASSPTTGANVLT
V gene: TRBV5-1; CDR3 protein: ASRPPGGQQNSPLH
V gene: TRBV4-1; CDR3 protein: ASSRLLDRVWEQY
V gene: TRBV5-1; CDR3 protein: ASSLSWGNQPQH
V gene: TRBV5-1; CDR3 protein: ASSLGLAGGAPLTDTQY
V gene: TRBV28; CDR3 protein: ASSPLGLARQPQH
V gene: TRBV2; CDR3 protein: ASRRTLPGYEQY
V gene: TRBV19; CDR3 protein: ASGWDINNSPLH
V gene: TRBV15; CDR3 protein: ATSPTGGIEKTQY
V gene: TRBV5-1; CDR3 protein: ASSPRVGGNTIY
V gene: TRBV18; CDR3 protein: ASSGTDMNTEAF
V gene: TRBV9; CDR3 protein: ASSVLQGDDFGDT
V gene: TRBV28; CDR3 protein: ASRGKGLPYEQY
V gene: TRBV11-2; CDR3 protein: ASSWTGRDTQY
V gene: TRBV24-1; CDR3 protein: ATSDEQGYGYT
V gene: TRBV6-5; CDR3 protein: ASSYSLNTEAF
V gene: TRBV2; CDR3 protein: ASSESARQFPRPQH
V gene: TRBV9; CDR3 protein: ASSVLGQNTDTQY
V gene: TRBV6-5; CDR3 protein: ASKGPGGVTEAF
V gene: TRBV27; CDR3 protein: ASSLPGDEQY
V gene: TRBV7-3; CDR3 protein: ASSLRPSGGYTGELF
V gene: TRBV14; CDR3 protein: ASSQVSYNEQF
V gene: TRBV10-3; CDR3 protein: AISEAGGANTGELF
V gene: TRBV5-8; CDR3 protein: ASGSQFTDTQY
V gene: TRBV7-8; CDR3 protein: ASFRSGHADTQY
V gene: TRBV5-6; CDR3 protein: ASSRLARLAGFEQF
V gene: TRBV27; CDR3 protein: ASKRSDSNIQY
V gene: TRBV6-6; CDR3 protein: ASSYGPGEGNTIY
V gene: TRBV2; CDR3 protein: ASTASDPGQPLNEKLF
V gene: TRBV5-1; CDR3 protein: ASSIDRGSEQF
V gene: TRBV25-1; CDR3 protein: ASSESQVNTEAF
V gene: TRBV27; CDR3 protein: ASSFGGRGQPQH
V gene: TRBV6-1; CDR3 protein: ASSEAAGEKLF
V gene: TRBV7-2; CDR3 protein: ASSQGGTLRHTDTQY
V gene: TRBV6-5; CDR3 protein: ASSSTSRGSNTIY
V gene: TRBV18; CDR3 protein: ASSTGGTNQPQH
V gene: TRBV24-1; CDR3 protein: ATSDTDQPQH
V gene: TRBV7-2; CDR3 protein: ASSLAYRGPTGELF
V gene: TRBV28; CDR3 protein: ASRDRGGTEAF
V gene: TRBV6-5; CDR3 protein: ASSYSIDPGNSPLH
V gene: TRBV30; CDR3 protein: AWSVQGGDNEQF
V gene: TRBV27; CDR3 protein: ASSLSGQGWGQF